A selection of T cell receptor beta chains follows, all from one sample in a study of T cells in localized non-small cell lung cancer. Sequenced by immunoSEQ multiplex PCR; TCRdb stores in-frame clones only, minus some. This sample yields roughly 48,000 clones, of which roughly 80% are seen a single time; roughly 17% belongs to the top ten. Sequences were derived from peripheral blood, sampled before any cancer treatment. The receptor source for this set is a man aged 40 to 69 with stage I squamous cell lung carcinoma. Both conserved end residues are part of each CDR3. The D gene is left open where the match is weak. Only some rows state a clone size, as once, few, many or a class for expanded clones.

TRBD2	TRBV28	-	TRBJ2-7	TGTGCCAGCGCCTCTGGCGCGGGGGGGATCTCCTACGAGCAGTACTTC	CASASGAGGISYEQYF
-	TRBV5-6	-	TRBJ1-2	TGTGCCAGCAGCTTGGCCACGGGGGGCATTCACACCTTC	CASSLATGGIHTF
-	TRBV28	-	TRBJ1-5	TGTGCCAGCAGTCTCCCACAGGGTTATCAGCCCCAGCATTTT	CASSLPQGYQPQHF
-	TRBV5-3	-	TRBJ2-1	TGTGCCAGAAGCCCCCTAGCCAATGAGCAGTTCTTC	CARSPLANEQFF
TRBD1	TRBV2	once	TRBJ2-1	TGTGCCAGCAGTGTAAGGGACAGGGGGTACAATGAGCAGTTCTTC	CASSVRDRGYNEQFF
-	TRBV2	-	TRBJ2-3	TGTGCCAGCAGTGAACAGGGCTACGCAGATACGCAGTATTTT	CASSEQGYADTQYF
-	TRBV18	-	TRBJ2-1	TGTGCCAGCTCACCTGACGGCCTAAGGAATGAGCAGTTCTTC	CASSPDGLRNEQFF
-	TRBV28	-	TRBJ2-3	TGTGCCAGCAGTTTGGCGGGGCCAGATACGCAGTATTTT	CASSLAGPDTQYF
-	TRBV28	-	TRBJ1-2	TGTGCCAGCTCGCCACAGCTATTATATGGCTACACCTTC	CASSPQLLYGYTF
-	TRBV19	-	TRBJ1-6	TGTGCCACCGTCGGCATGGGTGATAATTCACCCCTCCACTTT	CATVGMGDNSPLHF
TRBD1	TRBV2	once	TRBJ1-2	TGTGCCAGCAGTGAGTCCGGACAGGGGTTTGGTGGCTACACCTTC	CASSESGQGFGGYTF
TRBD1	TRBV2	-	TRBJ2-7	TGTGCCAGCCTCCCGACAGGGCAAGAGTCGTACTTC	CASLPTGQESYF
-	TRBV20-1	-	TRBJ1-2	TGCAGTGCTAGGGGATACGCGGGGTACACCTTC	CSARGYAGYTF
TRBD1	TRBV19	-	TRBJ1-2	TGTGCCAGTAGTAAATATCCGGGACAGGAGGCTAGTGGCTACACCTTC	CASSKYPGQEASGYTF
TRBD1	TRBV5-6	-	TRBJ2-5	TGTGCCAGCAGCTTCCGGGACAGGGGCGGCGAGACCCAGTACTTC	CASSFRDRGGETQYF
-	TRBV5-4	-	TRBJ1-5	TGTGCCAGCAGCCGCGGACAGATCGGTCAGCCCCAGCATTTT	CASSRGQIGQPQHF
-	TRBV9	-	TRBJ2-7	TGTGCCAGCAGCGTTGGGGTTGGCCACGAGCAGTACTTC	CASSVGVGHEQYF
-	TRBV4-1	-	TRBJ1-4	TGCGCCAGCAGCCAAGGAAGGCAGGGAAGCGAAAAACTGTTTTTT	CASSQGRQGSEKLFF
-	TRBV10-3	-	TRBJ2-2	TGTGCCATCAACCGGGACGCCCCGACGGACACCGGGGAGCTGTTTTTT	CAINRDAPTDTGELFF
-	TRBV5-1	-	TRBJ2-1	TGCGCCAGCCCCCGGACTCGGGGCAATGAGCAGTTCTTC	CASPRTRGNEQFF
-	TRBV7-9	once	TRBJ2-3	TGTGCCAGCAGCTTAGCGATTTCCACAGATACGCAGTATTTT	CASSLAISTDTQYF
-	TRBV28	few	TRBJ1-6	TGTGCCAGCAGTTTTGGGTCCCCCCTCCACTTT	CASSFGSPLHF
-	TRBV6-6	-	TRBJ2-5	TGTGCCAGCAGTTACTGGGAGACCCAGTACTTC	CASSYWETQYF
TRBD1	TRBV7-8	-	TRBJ2-4	TGTGCCAGCAGCTTCAGGACACGACAGGGGGCGCAGTACTTC	CASSFRTRQGAQYF
-	TRBV11-3	-	TRBJ2-1	TGTGCCAGCAGCCCCCAGTCTAGGTTCGGTGAGCAGTTCTTC	CASSPQSRFGEQFF
-	TRBV28	-	TRBJ1-5	TGTGCCAGCAGTTCCCGGATAGGGGGTTGGGGCAATCAGCCCCAGCATTTT	CASSSRIGGWGNQPQHF